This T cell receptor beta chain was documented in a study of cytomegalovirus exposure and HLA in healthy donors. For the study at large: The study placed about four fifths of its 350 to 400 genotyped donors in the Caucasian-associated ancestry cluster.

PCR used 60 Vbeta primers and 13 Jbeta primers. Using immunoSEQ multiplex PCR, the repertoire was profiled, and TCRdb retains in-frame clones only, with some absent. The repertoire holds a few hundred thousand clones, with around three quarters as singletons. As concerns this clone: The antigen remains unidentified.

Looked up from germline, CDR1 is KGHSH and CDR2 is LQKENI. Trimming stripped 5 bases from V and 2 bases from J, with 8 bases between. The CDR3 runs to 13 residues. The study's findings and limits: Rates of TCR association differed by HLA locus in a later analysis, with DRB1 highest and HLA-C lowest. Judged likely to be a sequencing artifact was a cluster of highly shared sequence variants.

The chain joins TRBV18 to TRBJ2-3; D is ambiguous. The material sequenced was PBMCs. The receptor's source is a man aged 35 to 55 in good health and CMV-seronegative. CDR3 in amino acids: CASSNQATDTQYF. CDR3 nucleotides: TGTGCCAGCTCAAACCAGGCCACAGATACGCAGTATTTT.